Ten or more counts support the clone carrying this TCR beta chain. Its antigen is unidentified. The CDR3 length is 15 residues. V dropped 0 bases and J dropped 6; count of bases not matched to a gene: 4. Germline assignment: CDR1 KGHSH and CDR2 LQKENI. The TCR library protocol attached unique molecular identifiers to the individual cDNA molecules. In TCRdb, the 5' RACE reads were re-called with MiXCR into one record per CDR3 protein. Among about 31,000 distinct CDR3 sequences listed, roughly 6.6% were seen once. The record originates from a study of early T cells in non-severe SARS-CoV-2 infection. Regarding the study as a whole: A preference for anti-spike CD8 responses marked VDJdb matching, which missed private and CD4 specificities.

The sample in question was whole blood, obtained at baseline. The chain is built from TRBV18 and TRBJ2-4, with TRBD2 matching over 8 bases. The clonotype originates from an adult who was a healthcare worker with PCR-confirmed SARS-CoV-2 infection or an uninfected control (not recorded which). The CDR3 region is CASSPPGRGGNIQYF. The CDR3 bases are TGTGCCAGCTCACCACCCGGGAGGGGGGGAAACATTCAGTACTTC.